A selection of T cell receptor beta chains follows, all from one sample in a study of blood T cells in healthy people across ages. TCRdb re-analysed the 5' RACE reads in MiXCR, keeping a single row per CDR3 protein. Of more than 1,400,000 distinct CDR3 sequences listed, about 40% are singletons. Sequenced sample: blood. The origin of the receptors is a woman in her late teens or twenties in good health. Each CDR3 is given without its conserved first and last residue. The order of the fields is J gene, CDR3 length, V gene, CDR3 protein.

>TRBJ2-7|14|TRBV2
ASLGSLAARSYEQY
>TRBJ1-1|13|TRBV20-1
SAREGEVLNTEAF
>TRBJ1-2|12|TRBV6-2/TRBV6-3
ASNPGQGIYGYT
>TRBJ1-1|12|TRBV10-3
AISEDRVNTEAF
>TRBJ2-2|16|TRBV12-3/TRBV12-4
ASRAGRGGTGGTGELF
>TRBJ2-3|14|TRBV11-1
VSSDRTSGSTDTQY
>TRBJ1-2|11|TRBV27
ASSVGQYLGYT
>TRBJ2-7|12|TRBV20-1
SASDGGHSYEQY
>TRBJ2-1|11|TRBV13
ASSLDFSHEQF
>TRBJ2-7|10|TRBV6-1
ASSGTLYEQY
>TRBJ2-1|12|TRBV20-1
SARYPAAANEQF
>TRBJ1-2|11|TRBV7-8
ASSAGMYYGYT
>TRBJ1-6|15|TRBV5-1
ASSPGQRVAYNSPLH
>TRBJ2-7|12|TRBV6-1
ASSEEGGSYEQY
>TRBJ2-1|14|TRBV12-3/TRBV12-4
ASSSTGTSGSHEQF
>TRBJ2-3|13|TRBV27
ASSHPGQGADTQY
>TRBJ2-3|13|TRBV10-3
AISEGLAGGDTQY